These 20 T cell receptor beta chains came from one sample sequenced in a study of cytomegalovirus exposure and HLA in healthy donors. This PCR relied on a set of 60 Vbeta primers and 13 Jbeta primers. Sequencing was performed with immunoSEQ multiplex PCR; in TCRdb, only in-frame clones are kept and a portion is missing. The sample carries roughly 150,000 clones, 75% to 80% recorded once. The sample comprised PBMCs. The receptor set was obtained from a male donor in good health and CMV-seronegative.

V is TRBV5-4 and J is TRBJ2-7; D is ambiguous. Deletions cut 4 bases from V and 7 bases from J, with 15 bases between. The CDR3 runs 13 residues. CDR1 SGHNT and CDR2 YYREEE come from the germline V gene (reference sequence). CDR3 nucleotides: TGTGCCAGCAGCCGATTAATACAGACAGAGCAGTACTTC. This translates into CASSRLIQTEQYF.

J is TRBJ1-3 and V is TRBV7-9; the D gene is possibly TRBD1 (6 bases). The germline V gene encodes CDR1 SEHNR and CDR2 FQNEAQ (reference sequence). This CDR3 spans 16 amino acids. V lost 6 bases, J lost 0 bases, and 15 bases lay in between. CDR3 bases: TGTGCCAGCAGTTTTATCCAGGGGCCCTCTGGAAACACCATATATTTT. Translated: CASSFIQGPSGNTIYF.

The rearrangement joins TRBV15 to TRBJ1-4, with D tentatively TRBD1 (5 bases). Per the germline V gene, CDR1 is LNHNV and CDR2 is YYDKDF (reference sequence). The length of the CDR3 is 16 residues. V lost 1 base and J 10 bases, leaving 19 bases between the germline ends. CDR3 DNA sequence: TGTGCCACCAGCAGAGCCTCACAGGATTATGAAATAAAACTGTTTTTT. It codes for CATSRASQDYEIKLFF.

The chain is built from TRBV6-5 and TRBJ2-1, with 8 bases identical to TRBD2. Germline CDR1 is MNHEY and CDR2 is SVGAGI. The ends lost 0 bases at V and 7 bases at J; junction bases unmatched: 8. This CDR3 is built from 16 residues. The CDR3 loop is CASSYSNGRAQNEQFF. The DNA of the CDR3 is TGTGCCAGCAGTTACTCGAACGGGAGGGCCCAGAATGAGCAGTTCTTC.

This clone showed up just a few times. The chain carries TRBV29-1 and TRBJ2-7, with D tentatively TRBD1 (6 bases). V lost 5 bases to trimming and J lost 6 bases, with 20 bases between them. The CDR3 covers 14 residues. Germline assignment: CDR1 SQVTM and CDR2 ANQGSEA. Here the CDR3 DNA reads TGCAGCGTTCTTTTGGGGGCGGTAGGTCCCGAGCAGTACTTC. This codes for CSVLLGAVGPEQYF.

The chain recombines TRBV6-1 with TRBJ1-1; the D gene is possibly TRBD1 (5 bases). The CDR3 has 14 amino acids. Per germline, CDR1 MNHNS and CDR2 SASEGT. The V and J ends lost 7 bases and 6 bases respectively, with 18 bases between them. The CDR3 loop is CASTYGADSSEAFF. CDR3 bases: TGTGCCAGCACGTATGGGGCAGACAGCTCTGAAGCTTTCTTT.

J is TRBJ1-3 and V is TRBV10-3, with 9 positions matching TRBD1. With 3 bases clipped from V and 4 bases from J, the junction kept 7 bases outside the gene matches. The CDR3 has 16 amino acids. In germline, CDR1 is ENHRY, CDR2 SYGVKD. The CDR3 here is CAISEQQGARGNTIYF. CDR3 DNA sequence: TGTGCCATCAGTGAACAACAGGGGGCGCGCGGAAACACCATATATTTT.

The genes are TRBV11-3 and TRBJ2-7; 9 nucleotides agree with TRBD1. The germline CDR1 and CDR2 sequences are SGHNT and YENEEA. With V trimmed by 5 bases and J by 3 bases, 14 bases remained unmatched. The CDR3 totals 17 residues. The CDR3, as DNA: TGTGCCAGCAGCGTTCCCCCGGCCGGGACAGGGTTCTACGAGCAGTACTTC. Translating gives CASSVPPAGTGFYEQYF.

This chain uses TRBV4-3 with TRBJ2-3; 9 positions match TRBD2. CDR1 is LGHNA, CDR2 YSLEER, per germline. The CDR3 is 16 residues long. Trimming at V came to 0 bases and at J to 5 bases, leaving 6 bases not matched to a gene. The CDR3 DNA reads TGCGCCAGCAGCCAAGATTTGGGCGGGGGGGGAGATACGCAGTATTTT. It specifies CASSQDLGGGGDTQYF.

This chain joins TRBV6-5 and TRBJ1-6, with TRBD1 matching 7 bases. The CDR3 has 13 residues. V lost 5 bases, J lost 9 bases, and 4 bases stayed unmatched. Germline V gene data show CDR1 as MNHEY and CDR2 as SVGAGI. The CDR3 DNA sequence: TGTGCCAGCAGTACAGGGGCCGGTTCACCCCTCCACTTT. It codes for CASSTGAGSPLHF.

CDR3 nucleotide sequence: TGTGCCAGTAGTATATCCTCTTACTCTGGAAACACCATATATTTT. It codes for CASSISSYSGNTIYF. The chain has TRBV19 and TRBJ1-3; no clear D gene. The CDR3 length is 15 residues. The germline CDR1 and CDR2 sequences are LNHDA and SQIVND (reference sequence). Trimming shortened V by 2 bases and J by 0 bases, and 8 bases separated the two germline ends.

Notes on this clone: The identical CDR3 is also encoded by other nucleotide sequences in the sample. The chain uses TRBV18 and TRBJ2-7, with D perhaps matching TRBD1 (6 bases). The CDR3 is 13 residues long. Germline V gives CDR1 KGHSH, CDR2 LQKENI. V was shortened by 1 base and J by 2 bases, with 6 bases between the two germline ends. The CDR3 loop is CASSPQGAYEQYF. CDR3 nucleotides: TGTGCCAGCTCACCACAGGGGGCCTACGAGCAGTACTTC. The whole variable domain, remainder taken from reference TRBV18 and TRBJ2-7, is NAGVMQNPRHLVRRRGQEARLRCSPMKGHSHVYWYRQLPEEGLKFMVYLQKENIIDESGMPKERFSAEFPKEGPSILRIQQVVRGDSAAYFCASSPQGAYEQYFGPGTRLTVT.

The sample holds a few counts of this clone. The chain carries TRBV29-1 and TRBJ2-3, with 9 bases matching TRBD2. This CDR3 contains 15 residues. V shed 7 bases and J 3 bases; nucleotides not matched to a gene: 11. The V gene's germline CDR1 is SQVTM and CDR2 ANQGSEA. The CDR3 is CSATLSGGLTDTQYF. The DNA for the CDR3 is TGCAGCGCGACCCTTAGCGGGGGCCTGACAGATACGCAGTATTTT.

The CDR3 loop reads CASSLEPGRRSGNTIYF. CDR3 in DNA: TGTGCCAGCAGCTTAGAGCCAGGGCGACGCTCTGGAAACACCATATATTTT. The chain couples TRBV13 to TRBJ1-3, with a possible D match to TRBD1 (5 bases). Germline CDR1 reads PRHDT; CDR2 reads FYEKMQ (reference sequence). The V gene lost 1 base and the J gene lost 0 bases, with 13 bases spanning the gap. The CDR3 consists of 17 residues.

The rearrangement links TRBV9 to TRBJ2-3; D is unclear. V dropped 4 bases and J dropped 6 bases, with 9 bases sitting between them. The CDR3 is 12 amino acids. The germline gives CDR1 SGDLS, CDR2 YYNGEE. CDR3 amino acids: CASSISEDTQYF. The CDR3 bases are TGTGCCAGCAGCATCAGCGAGGATACGCAGTATTTT.

This rearrangement joins TRBV6-5 to TRBJ1-1; D gene unclear. The V gene lost 6 bases and the J gene lost 7 bases, with 12 bases spanning the gap. CDR1 is MNHEY, CDR2 SVGAGI, per germline. The CDR3 contains 12 residues. The CDR3 bases are TGTGCCAGCAGGACGAGCGGGTTTGAAGCTTTCTTT. Translation gives CASRTSGFEAFF.

CDR3 loop: CASSQDRGLGYTF. The DNA for the CDR3 is TGTGCCAGCAGCCAAGACAGGGGGCTTGGCTACACCTTC. The chain uses TRBV14 and TRBJ1-2; the match to TRBD1 covers 8 bases. The junction had 1 base not matched to a gene; V was cut back by 0 bases and J by 7 bases. This CDR3 is 13 amino acids long. Looked up from germline, CDR1 is SGHDN and CDR2 is FVKESK.

This clone appeared a single time. The CDR3 coding sequence is TGTGCCAGCAGCGTAGCTGTGGGACAGTTAGAGCAGTTCTTC. This translates into CASSVAVGQLEQFF. This chain joins TRBV9 and TRBJ2-1; TRBD1 agrees at 7 bases. The CDR3 sequence is 14 residues long. V shed 0 bases, J shed 10 bases, and the junction held 7 bases outside the gene matches. Germline V CDR1 and CDR2: SGDLS, YYNGEE.

The CDR3, as DNA: TGCAGCGTCCCCCTGGGGGGGCTGAGAGGAAGCTCCTACAATGAGCAGTTCTTC. Residues: CSVPLGGLRGSSYNEQFF. This chain links TRBV29-1 with TRBJ2-1; a possible D gene is TRBD2 (7 bases). Germline CDR1 SQVTM, CDR2 ANQGSEA. CDR3 length: 18 residues. The V gene lost 6 bases and the J gene lost 0 bases, with 24 bases spanning the gap.

This CDR3 reads CASSVNRAYNSPLHF. The CDR3 DNA follows: TGTGCCAGCAGCGTGAACAGGGCCTATAATTCACCCCTCCACTTT. The chain joins TRBV2 to TRBJ1-6; D might be TRBD1 (6 bases). This CDR3 has 15 residues. Per germline, CDR1 SNHLY and CDR2 FYNNEI. Trimming took 6 bases from V and 2 from J, leaving 11 bases between them.